The 15 T cell receptor beta chains below were found in one sample sequenced in a study of neoadjuvant anti-PD-1 for oral cavity cancer. Time point defined: after neoadjuvant nivolumab, at surgical resection. Assay used: immunoSEQ multiplex PCR; TCRdb lists only in-frame clones, some missing. The data contain about 15,000 clones, roughly 40% of them singletons. The sample in question was tumor tissue, obtained after nivolumab (anti-PD-1) treatment. The receptors come from a person aged 40-85 years with oral cavity squamous cell carcinoma.

This clone was observed a handful of times. This chain links TRBV13 with TRBJ1-6; TRBD1 matches 8 bases. CDR3 length: 16 residues. V trimming: 6 bases; J trimming: 4 bases; junction bases outside the gene matches: 8. The germline gives CDR1 PRHDT, CDR2 FYEKMQ (reference sequence). CDR3: CASSPGGQRYNSPLHF. In DNA form, the CDR3 reads TGTGCCAGCAGTCCAGGGGGCCAAAGATATAATTCACCCCTCCACTTT.

The V gene is TRBV11-2, the J gene TRBJ2-3; 13 nucleotides align to TRBD2. The length of the CDR3 is 17 residues. J lost 5 bases, V lost 5 bases, and 10 bases had no gene match. Germline values: CDR1 SGHAT, CDR2 FQNNGV. The CDR3 reads CASSGLAGALLGDTQYF. In DNA, the CDR3 is TGTGCCAGCAGCGGACTAGCGGGGGCTCTCCTGGGAGATACGCAGTATTTT.

Only a few counts were recorded for this clone. The CDR3: CASSKRGRRLYGYTF. In DNA, the CDR3 is TGTGCCAGTAGTAAGAGGGGACGGAGGTTATATGGCTACACCTTC. The rearrangement links TRBV19 to TRBJ1-2; weak D call: TRBD1 (5 bases). The CDR3 is 15 amino acids. The V end was cut by 4 bases, the J end by 5 bases, with 17 bases between. Per the germline V gene, CDR1 is LNHDA and CDR2 is SQIVND (reference sequence).

This clone was counted only a few times. The gene calls are TRBV6-5 and TRBJ1-2; possible D gene TRBD1, 6 bases. The CDR3 is made up of 14 amino acids. Trimming took off 2 bases at V and 4 bases at J, with 11 bases between the two ends. Germline V gene lookup returns CDR1 MNHEY and CDR2 SVGAGI. The DNA of the CDR3 is TGTGCCAGCAGTTACGCCAGGGGCCCCTATGGCTACACCTTC. Translation gives CASSYARGPYGYTF.

V is TRBV11-2 and J is TRBJ2-3, with D possibly TRBD2 on 6 matching bases. Trimming left V 1 base short and J 9 bases short, with 11 bases between. The CDR3 covers 13 residues. CDR1 SGHAT and CDR2 FQNNGV come from the germline V gene. CDR3 residues: CASSLVEGGTQYF. The CDR3 nucleotides are TGTGCCAGCAGCTTAGTGGAGGGTGGCACGCAGTATTTT.

CDR3 nucleotide sequence: TGTGCCAGCAGCTTAGAGCTGAACACTGAAGCTTTCTTT. As protein: CASSLELNTEAFF. The chain links TRBV7-2 to TRBJ1-1, with D hard to call. Germline assignment: CDR1 SGHTA and CDR2 FQGNSA. CDR3 size: 13 residues. V lost 1 base and J 0 bases, leaving 3 bases between the germline ends.

This clone qualifies as medium-sized. The rearrangement joins TRBV15 to TRBJ1-3, with a possible D match to TRBD1 (6 bases). V was clipped by 0 bases and J by 0 bases, with 12 bases between them. CDR3 size: 17 residues. The germline gives CDR1 LNHNV, CDR2 YYDKDF (reference sequence). CDR3 coding DNA: TGTGCCACCAGCAGAGATCATGGGGGCGACTCTGGAAACACCATATATTTT. Translated, it gives CATSRDHGGDSGNTIYF.

The chain is built from TRBV9 and TRBJ1-2; weak D call: TRBD1 (6 bases). Germline V gene lookup returns CDR1 SGDLS and CDR2 YYNGEE. V lost 4 bases and J lost 8, with 21 bases in between. The CDR3 has 15 amino acids. CDR3 coding DNA: TGTGCCAGCAGCCCATCGGGGGGCCCCCCCAGGGGCTACACCTTC. Protein product: CASSPSGGPPRGYTF.

The rearrangement joins TRBV11-1 to TRBJ1-1; TRBD1 agrees at 7 bases. CDR3 size: 15 residues. The V gene end was trimmed by 1 base and the J gene end by 5 bases; junction bases not matched to a gene: 7. CDR1 is SGHAT and CDR2 is FQDESV in the germline V gene (reference sequence). In DNA, the CDR3 is TGTGCCAGCAGCTTAGACGGGCAGGGGGGGACTGAAGCTTTCTTT. Translating gives CASSLDGQGGTEAFF.

This clone was seen a few times. The CDR3 nucleotides read TGTGCCAGCAGTGGTGGCCATAATAGCAATCAGCCCCAGCATTTT. Protein product: CASSGGHNSNQPQHF. The rearrangement uses TRBV6-5 and TRBJ1-5, with D unclear. CDR1 is MNHEY and CDR2 is SVGAGI in the germline V gene. The CDR3 extends over 15 amino acids. V shed 5 bases and J shed 0 bases, with 11 bases lying between them.

This clone was detected many times. The chain links TRBV2 to TRBJ2-5; the D is unclear. Germline CDR1 SNHLY, CDR2 FYNNEI. V shed 6 bases and J shed 2 bases, with 13 bases lying between them. The CDR3 spans 14 residues. The CDR3, as DNA: TGTGCCAGCAGCCTTGGACCCGTTCAAGAGACCCAGTACTTC. Encoded protein: CASSLGPVQETQYF. The variable domain in full, with the rest retrieved from reference TRBV2 and TRBJ2-5, is EPEVTQTPSHQVTQMGQEVILRCVPISNHLYFYWYRQILGQKVEFLVSFYNNEISEKSEIFDDQFSVERPDGSNFTLKIRSTKLEDSAMYFCASSLGPVQETQYFGPGTRLLVL.

V is TRBV18 and J is TRBJ2-7, with TRBD1 matching 7 bases. CDR3 length: 13 amino acids. With 6 bases clipped from V and 3 bases from J, the junction kept 5 bases outside the gene matches. CDR1 and CDR2 (germline): KGHSH, LQKENI. The CDR3 sequence is CASSPTGNYEQYF. The CDR3 DNA reads TGTGCCAGCTCTCCGACAGGGAACTACGAGCAGTACTTC.

This chain connects TRBV4-1 to TRBJ2-5; 7 nucleotides align to TRBD2. The CDR3 has 17 residues. V dropped 1 base and J dropped 0; count of bases not matched to a gene: 8. CDR1 is MGHRA and CDR2 is YSYEKL in the germline V gene. The chain's CDR3 is CASSQGKLAGYQETQYF. In DNA form, the CDR3 reads TGCGCCAGCAGCCAAGGAAAGTTAGCGGGTTACCAAGAGACCCAGTACTTC.

The rearrangement links TRBV4-2 to TRBJ1-5; D is possibly TRBD1 (5 bases). This CDR3 region has 13 residues. Germline CDR1 LGHNA, CDR2 YNFKEQ. V dropped 3 bases and J dropped 4 bases, with 7 bases sitting between them. CDR3 loop: CASSQGPNQPQHF. The CDR3 DNA reads as TGTGCCAGCAGCCAGGGACCTAATCAGCCCCAGCATTTT.

V and J are TRBV9 and TRBJ2-5; 11 bases match TRBD2. This CDR3 region has 16 residues. Germline assignment: CDR1 SGDLS and CDR2 YYNGEE. Losses at the gene ends were 0 bases for V and 4 bases for J; bases not matched to a gene: 5. CDR3 protein: CASSVGASGGRETQYF. The CDR3 DNA follows: TGTGCCAGCAGCGTAGGAGCTAGCGGGGGGCGAGAGACCCAGTACTTC.